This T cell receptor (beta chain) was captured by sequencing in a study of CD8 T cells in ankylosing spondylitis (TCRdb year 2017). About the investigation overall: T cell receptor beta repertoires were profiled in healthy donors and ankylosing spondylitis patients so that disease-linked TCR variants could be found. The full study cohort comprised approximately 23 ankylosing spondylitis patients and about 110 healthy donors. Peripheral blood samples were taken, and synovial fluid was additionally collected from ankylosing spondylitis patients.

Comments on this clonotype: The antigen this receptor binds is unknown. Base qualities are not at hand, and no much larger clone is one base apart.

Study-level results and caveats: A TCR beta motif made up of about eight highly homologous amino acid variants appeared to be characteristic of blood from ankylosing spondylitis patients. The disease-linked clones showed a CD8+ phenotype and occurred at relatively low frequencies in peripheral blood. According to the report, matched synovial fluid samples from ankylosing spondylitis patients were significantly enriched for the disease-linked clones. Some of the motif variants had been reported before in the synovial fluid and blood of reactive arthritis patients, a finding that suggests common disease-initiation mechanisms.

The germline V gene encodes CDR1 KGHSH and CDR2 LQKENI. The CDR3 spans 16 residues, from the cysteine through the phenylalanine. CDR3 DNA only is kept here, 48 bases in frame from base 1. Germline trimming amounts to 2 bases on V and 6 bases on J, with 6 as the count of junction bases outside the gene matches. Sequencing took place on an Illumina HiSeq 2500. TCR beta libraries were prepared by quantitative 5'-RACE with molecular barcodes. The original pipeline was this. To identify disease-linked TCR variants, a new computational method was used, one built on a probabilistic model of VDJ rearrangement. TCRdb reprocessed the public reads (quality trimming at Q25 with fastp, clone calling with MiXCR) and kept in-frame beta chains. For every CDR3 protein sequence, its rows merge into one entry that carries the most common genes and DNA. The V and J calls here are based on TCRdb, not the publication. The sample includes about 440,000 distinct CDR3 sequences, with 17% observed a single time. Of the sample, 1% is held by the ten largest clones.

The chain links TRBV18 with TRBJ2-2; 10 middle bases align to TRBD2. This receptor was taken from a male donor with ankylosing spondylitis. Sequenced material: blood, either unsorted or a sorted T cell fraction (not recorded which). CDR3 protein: CASSPGLAARAGELFF. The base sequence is TGTGCCAGCTCACCAGGACTAGCGGCGAGGGCCGGGGAGCTGTTTTTT. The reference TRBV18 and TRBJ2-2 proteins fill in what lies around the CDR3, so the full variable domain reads NAGVMQNPRHLVRRRGQEARLRCSPMKGHSHVYWYRQLPEEGLKFMVYLQKENIIDESGMPKERFSAEFPKEGPSILRIQQVVRGDSAAYFCASSPGLAARAGELFFGEGSRLTVL.